Listed here is a single T cell receptor (beta chain). Antigen unknown. Per the germline V gene, CDR1 is MNHEY and CDR2 is SVGAGI. V was pared by 6 bases and J by 4 bases, with 13 bases between. This CDR3 region has 13 residues. The sequenced template was cDNA made from the entire isolated RNA. TCRdb's copy holds only in-frame clones and misses some; the assay was immunoSEQ multiplex PCR. The sample has approximately 200,000 clones, 9.6% seen once. The record originates from a study of beta chain features in type 1 diabetes. Findings and limits, study-wide: Possibly, sequencing cDNA over-represented cells that had high TCR expression levels.

The V and J genes are TRBV6-5 and TRBJ2-7; tentative D call: TRBD1 (6 bases). The sequence came from a woman aged 18-30 years in good health. Input material: naive CD4+ T cells from blood. The CDR3 spells CASRRQASYEQYF. The CDR3 coding sequence is TGTGCCAGCAGGAGACAGGCATCATACGAGCAGTACTTC.